The 27 T cell receptor beta chains in this list originate from one sample, sequenced in a study of identical twins. MiXCR, applied by TCRdb to the 5' RACE reads, yields one record per CDR3 protein. The sample contains under 900,000 distinct CDR3 sequences, about 20% of which appear only once. In addition, the sample was reused for a study of T cells expressing NK-cell markers.

Sequenced: PBMCs. These receptors were taken from a woman aged 18-29 years in good health.

The genes are TRBV5-1 and TRBJ2-7, with a possible D match to TRBD1 (6 bases). The germline V and J ends were trimmed by 0 bases and 4 bases, with 14 bases remaining between them. Germline lookup yields CDR1 SGHRS and CDR2 YFSETQ. The CDR3 is 15 amino acids. For the CDR3, the DNA is TGCGCCAGCAGCTTGGAAGGGGGAGACTTTTACGAGCAGTACTTC. This codes for CASSLEGGDFYEQYF.

The sample holds a few counts of this clonotype. The chain employs TRBV28 and TRBJ2-3; TRBD1 matches 7 bases. V lost 5 bases, J lost 0 bases, and 11 bases stayed unmatched. CDR1 is MDHEN, CDR2 SYDVKM, per germline. This CDR3 has 17 residues. The CDR3 DNA sequence: TGTGCCAGCAGTAGAGCCCGACAGGGTATTAGCACAGATACGCAGTATTTT. Protein: CASSRARQGISTDTQYF.

This clonotype came up a few times. V is TRBV12-3 or TRBV12-4 and J is TRBJ2-5, with a possible D match to TRBD2 (5 bases). V dropped 1 base and J dropped 1 base, with 13 bases sitting between them. This CDR3 has 16 residues. This CDR3 reads CASSLGWTLLQETQYF. The CDR3 DNA follows: TGTGCCAGCAGTTTAGGTTGGACTTTACTCCAAGAGACCCAGTACTTC.

The chain is built from TRBV29-1 and TRBJ2-7, with 10 bases that match TRBD2. Germline-derived CDR1 and CDR2 are SQVTM and ANQGSEA. The trim removed 7 bases at V and 2 bases at J, leaving 8 bases unmatched. This CDR3 comprises 14 residues. The CDR3 nucleotides are TGCAGCGCAGGGTGGACTAGCGGACCCTACGAGCAGTACTTC. Amino acids: CSAGWTSGPYEQYF.

The chain joins TRBV20-1 to TRBJ2-3; tentative D call: TRBD2 (6 bases). V gave up 6 bases and J gave up 4 bases, with 11 bases separating them. This CDR3 comprises 12 residues. Germline CDR1 is DFQATT and CDR2 is SNEGSKA (reference sequence). This chain's CDR3 is CSAGRGADTQYF. CDR3 DNA: TGCAGTGCGGGCCGCGGGGCAGATACGCAGTATTTT.

This clonotype was seen more than once but under ten times. The J gene is TRBJ2-2, the V gene TRBV7-9; D might be TRBD1 (5 bases). Germline-derived CDR1 and CDR2 are SEHNR and FQNEAQ (reference sequence). Trimming shortened V by 5 bases and J by 7 bases, and 14 bases separated the two germline ends. The CDR3 loop spans 14 amino acids. The CDR3 sequence: CASSAHQGDGELFF. The CDR3 DNA reads as TGTGCCAGCAGCGCCCACCAGGGCGACGGGGAGCTGTTTTTT.

The table lists this clonotype with a few counts. The CDR3 spells CSARDIGGENTEAFF. The CDR3 nucleotides read TGCAGTGCTAGAGATATAGGTGGGGAGAACACTGAAGCTTTCTTT. The chain joins TRBV20-1 to TRBJ1-1; D remains ambiguous. Per germline, CDR1 DFQATT and CDR2 SNEGSKA (reference sequence). The ends were cut back, 0 bases at V and 1 base at J, with 12 bases in the middle. This CDR3 has 15 residues.

This chain links TRBV27 with TRBJ2-7; D remains ambiguous. Germline assignment: CDR1 MNHEY and CDR2 SMNVEV (reference sequence). This CDR3 comprises 14 residues. V was trimmed by 3 bases and J by 4 bases, leaving 13 bases between them. In nucleotides, the CDR3 is TGTGCCAGCAGTTTGTTCGGAGCTAGATACGAGCAGTACTTC. Protein sequence: CASSLFGARYEQYF.

This clonotype was detected only a few times. The chain couples TRBV29-1 to TRBJ2-2; 7 positions match TRBD2. Germline V lookup: CDR1 SQVTM, CDR2 ANQGSEA. After removal of 4 bases from V and 4 bases from J, the junction contained 3 bases not matched to a gene. This CDR3 is 13 amino acids long. CDR3 sequence (DNA): TGCAGCGTTGTTCCTAGCGGCACCGGGGAGCTGTTTTTT. This translates into CSVVPSGTGELFF.

This clonotype has just a few counts. CDR3 in DNA: TGCGCCAGCAGACTGACCCTAGCGGGAGGCAAAGGGAATACGCAGTATTTT. It encodes CASRLTLAGGKGNTQYF. V is TRBV5-1 and J is TRBJ2-3; TRBD2 aligns across 11 bases. This CDR3 has 17 amino acids. The J segment lost 7 bases and the V segment lost 5 bases, leaving 15 bases of the junction unmatched. The germline V gene has CDR1 SGHRS and CDR2 YFSETQ.

This clonotype has just a few counts. V is TRBV15 and J is TRBJ2-6, with 11 nucleotides matching TRBD1. J was trimmed by 0 bases and V by 4 bases; bases with no gene match: 8. Germline values: CDR1 LNHNV, CDR2 YYDKDF (reference sequence). The CDR3 is made up of 19 amino acids. The CDR3 protein is CATSTWGQGGGSGANVLTF. The CDR3 DNA reads as TGTGCCACCAGCACCTGGGGACAGGGGGGCGGCTCTGGGGCCAACGTCCTGACTTTC.

The chain employs TRBV27 and TRBJ2-1; 13 positions match TRBD2. Germline lookup yields CDR1 MNHEY and CDR2 SMNVEV (reference sequence). The CDR3 is 15 residues long. Trimming took 5 bases from V and 6 from J; bases not matched to a gene: 4. CDR3 protein: CASSKGLAGLNEQFF. In DNA form, the CDR3 reads TGTGCCAGCAGTAAGGGACTAGCGGGACTCAATGAGCAGTTCTTC.

The rearrangement joins TRBV5-1 to TRBJ2-3; weak D call: TRBD2 (6 bases). The germline V gene encodes CDR1 SGHRS and CDR2 YFSETQ. Deletions cut 3 bases from V and 0 bases from J, with 11 bases between. The length of the CDR3 is 15 residues. CDR3 sequence reads: CASSSRRDSTDTQYF. The CDR3 coding sequence is TGCGCCAGCAGCTCCCGGAGGGACAGCACAGATACGCAGTATTTT. The variable domain in full, with the rest retrieved from reference TRBV5-1 and TRBJ2-3, is KAGVTQTPRYLIKTRGQQVTLSCSPISGHRSVSWYQQTPGQGLQFLFEYFSETQRNKGNFPGRFSGRQFSNSRSEMNVSTLELGDSALYLCASSSRRDSTDTQYFGPGTRLTVL.

The chain links TRBV3-1 to TRBJ2-1; 12 bases are a match to TRBD2. The CDR3 is made up of 19 amino acids. From germline, CDR1 is LGHDT and CDR2 YNNKEL (reference sequence). CDR3 loop: CTCSGTGTSGPSSYNEQFF. The CDR3 nucleotides are TGTACCTGCAGTGGAACCGGGACTAGCGGGCCCAGCTCCTACAATGAGCAGTTCTTC.

This clonotype was counted between two and nine times. The chain has TRBV6-5 and TRBJ2-7; D may be TRBD2 (6 bases). CDR3 length equals 13 residues. Germline CDR1 MNHEY, CDR2 SVGAGI. Between the trimmed V and J ends, which lost 4 bases and 7 bases, there was a span of 14 bases. In nucleotides, the CDR3 is TGTGCCAGCAGTTCCGGGGGTCCGGGTGAGCAGTACTTC. Its translation: CASSSGGPGEQYF.

A few counts support this clonotype. The chain uses TRBV20-1 and TRBJ2-1, with unresolved D. The CDR3 is 16 amino acids. Germline values: CDR1 DFQATT, CDR2 SNEGSKA (reference sequence). V was shortened by 2 bases and J by 1 base, with 15 bases between the two germline ends. CDR3 region: CSARRPTGRSYNEQFF. For the CDR3, the DNA is TGCAGTGCTAGACGGCCGACCGGCCGGTCCTACAATGAGCAGTTCTTC.

The V call is TRBV5-1, the J call TRBJ1-4; weak D call: TRBD1 (6 bases). Germline-derived CDR1 and CDR2 are SGHRS and YFSETQ. This CDR3 has 16 residues. V lost 3 bases and J lost 1, with 13 bases in between. The CDR3 region is CASSWNTGRTNEKLFF. Here the CDR3 DNA reads TGCGCCAGCAGCTGGAATACAGGGCGAACTAATGAAAAACTGTTTTTT.

This clonotype was counted only a few times. The rearrangement uses TRBV13 and TRBJ2-1; D unresolved. The CDR3 runs to 15 residues. V lost 4 bases, J lost 7 bases, and 17 bases lay in between. Germline V gene data show CDR1 as PRHDT and CDR2 as FYEKMQ (reference sequence). CDR3: CASSYRRPLENEQFF. As DNA, the CDR3 is TGTGCCAGCAGCTATAGACGGCCCCTTGAGAATGAGCAGTTCTTC. Combining the CDR3 with reference TRBV13 and TRBJ2-1 gives the whole variable domain AAGVIQSPRHLIKEKRETATLKCYPIPRHDTVYWYQQGPGQDPQFLISFYEKMQSDKGSIPDRFSAQQFSDYHSELNMSSLELGDSALYFCASSYRRPLENEQFFGPGTRLTVL.

The sample holds a few counts of this clonotype. The rearrangement links TRBV6-6 to TRBJ1-6; D remains unclear. Trimming took off 1 base at V and 5 bases at J, with 3 bases between the two ends. The CDR3 runs to 13 residues. Germline V gene lookup returns CDR1 MNHNY and CDR2 SVGAGI (reference sequence). DNA of the CDR3: TGTGCCAGCAGTTACTTAAATAATTCACCCCTCCACTTT. The encoded protein is CASSYLNNSPLHF.

This chain joins TRBV10-2 and TRBJ2-2; no clear D gene. Germline V gives CDR1 WSHSY, CDR2 SAAADI. The CDR3 length is 14 residues. The ends were cut back, 7 bases at V and 0 bases at J, with 9 bases in the middle. The CDR3: CASIRGPNTGELFF. The CDR3 bases are TGCGCCAGCATCCGCGGTCCGAACACCGGGGAGCTGTTTTTT.

In this sample, this clonotype turned up many times. The rearrangement uses TRBV5-5 and TRBJ2-3; D is ambiguous. V shed 3 bases and J shed 2 bases, with 16 bases lying between them. CDR3 length: 16 amino acids. Germline values: CDR1 SGHKS, CDR2 YYEKEE (reference sequence). DNA of the CDR3: TGTGCCAGCAGCTGGTTAGGGCGGAAGCCCACAGATACGCAGTATTTT. This codes for CASSWLGRKPTDTQYF.

This clonotype was counted only a few times. This chain links TRBV7-2 with TRBJ2-4; D is perhaps TRBD1 (6 bases). Germline V lookup: CDR1 SGHTA, CDR2 FQGNSA. V lost 5 bases, J lost 0 bases, and 17 bases lay in between. The CDR3 extends over 17 amino acids. CDR3 nucleotides: TGTGCCAGCAGCCCAAACAGGGCCTTCCTAGCCAAAAACATTCAGTACTTC. Amino acids: CASSPNRAFLAKNIQYF.

The chain's CDR3 is CASKSGLTGELFF. Written as DNA, the CDR3 is TGTGCCAGCAAAAGTGGTTTAACCGGGGAGCTGTTTTTT. This chain links TRBV9 with TRBJ2-2; D unresolved. The CDR3 runs to 13 residues. Between the trimmed V and J ends, which lost 6 bases and 5 bases, there was a span of 11 bases. Germline V gene sequence: CDR1 SGDLS, CDR2 YYNGEE. The full variable domain, its missing parts supplied by reference TRBV9 and TRBJ2-2, is DSGVTQTPKHLITATGQRVTLRCSPRSGDLSVYWYQQSLDQGLQFLIQYYNGEERAKGNILERFSAQQFPDLHSELNLSSLELGDSALYFCASKSGLTGELFFGEGSRLTVL.

The CDR3 nucleotides are TGCGCCAGCAGCCCGGACAGCTACTCCTACGAGCAGTACTTC. Translated: CASSPDSYSYEQYF. V gene TRBV4-3 combines with J gene TRBJ2-7; D is perhaps TRBD1 (6 bases). CDR3 length: 14 residues. Trimming removed 4 bases from V and 0 bases from J, with 10 bases in between. Germline CDR1 LGHNA, CDR2 YSLEER.

J is TRBJ2-1 and V is TRBV11-2, with TRBD1 matching over 7 bases. The CDR3 consists of 12 residues. Germline V CDR1 and CDR2: SGHAT, FQNNGV. V was clipped by 3 bases and J by 16 bases; unmatched bases: 9. The CDR3 here is CASSLIQTGIFF. The CDR3 nucleotides read TGTGCCAGCAGCTTGATCCAGACAGGGATATTCTTC.

The J gene is TRBJ2-3, the V gene TRBV12-3 or TRBV12-4; D call uncertain. CDR3 size: 13 residues. The V end was cut by 7 bases, the J end by 3 bases, with 11 bases between. CDR3 DNA: TGTGCCAGCAACAAAGCTCAGACAGATACGCAGTATTTT. It encodes CASNKAQTDTQYF.

This clonotype has more than one count but fewer than ten. J is TRBJ2-5 and V is TRBV5-1; TRBD2 aligns across 13 bases. CDR3 length: 15 residues. CDR1 and CDR2 (germline): SGHRS, YFSETQ. The trim removed 2 bases at V and 5 bases at J, leaving 3 bases unmatched. The CDR3 is CASSFGTSGVETQYF. The CDR3 bases are TGCGCCAGCAGCTTTGGGACTAGCGGGGTGGAGACCCAGTACTTC. The full variable domain, its missing parts supplied by reference TRBV5-1 and TRBJ2-5, is KAGVTQTPRYLIKTRGQQVTLSCSPISGHRSVSWYQQTPGQGLQFLFEYFSETQRNKGNFPGRFSGRQFSNSRSEMNVSTLELGDSALYLCASSFGTSGVETQYFGPGTRLLVL.